This is a list of T cell receptor beta chains from one sample in a study of blood T cells in healthy people across ages. One entry per CDR3 protein, called by TCRdb with MiXCR from the 5' RACE reads. The data contain roughly 790,000 distinct CDR3 sequences, around 46% of them seen just once; the ten biggest clones take up 20% to 25%. Sequencing was carried out using blood. Source of these receptors: a woman in her fifties or sixties in good health. Each CDR3 is given with its conserved first and last residue. The D gene is left open where the match is weak. Clone size is not always given. Where it is, it says once, few, many or a class for expanded clones.

>TRBJ2-5|TRBV10-3|many|TRBD2
TGTGCCATCAGGCGCGGGGGGCCCAATGAGCAGTACTTC
CAIRRGGPNEQYF
>TRBJ2-3|TRBV5-1|many|-
TGCGCCAGCAGCTTTAACGATGGCCCTAGCACAGATACGCAGTATTTT
CASSFNDGPSTDTQYF
>TRBJ2-7|TRBV20-1|few|TRBD1
TGCAGTGCTAGCGGGACAGGGCCTTTCTCCTACGAGCAGTACTTC
CSASGTGPFSYEQYF
>TRBJ2-5|TRBV20-1|-|-
TGCAGTGTTAGTATGGAACAAGAGACCCAGTACTTC
CSVSMEQETQYF
>TRBJ1-2|TRBV9|few|TRBD1
TGTGCCAGCAGCCCCCGGACAGGGGAAAGGGATGGCTACACCTTC
CASSPRTGERDGYTF
>TRBJ2-7|TRBV5-1|-|TRBD1
TGCGCCAGCAGCCCGGGACAGGGAGGGCACAATGAGCAGTACTTC
CASSPGQGGHNEQYF
>TRBJ2-7|TRBV5-1|-|-
TGCGCCAGCAGCTTGGCATTAGCTACCTACGAGCAGTACTTC
CASSLALATYEQYF
>TRBJ2-1|TRBV4-2|-|-
TGTGCCAGCAGCCTTCGGGGGACGGCCAACAATGAGCAGTTCTTC
CASSLRGTANNEQFF
>TRBJ2-5|TRBV6-5|many|-
TGTGCCAGCAGTCCCGCGGGCCAAGAGACCCAGTACTTC
CASSPAGQETQYF
>TRBJ2-5|TRBV5-4|-|TRBD1
TGTGCCAACAGGGACAGGGTTCAAGAGACCCAGTACTTC
CANRDRVQETQYF
>TRBJ2-3|TRBV4-3|-|TRBD2
TGCGCCAGCAGCCAAGATGGGACTAGCGGCACAGATACGCAGTATTTT
CASSQDGTSGTDTQYF
>TRBJ2-4|TRBV20-1|few|TRBD1
TGCAGTGCTAGGAGACAGGGTGGCAAAAACATTCAGTACTTC
CSARRQGGKNIQYF
>TRBJ2-7|TRBV20-1|-|TRBD1
TGCAGTGCTAGGACCCCGACAGGGGCGGCACACAATGAGCAGTACTTC
CSARTPTGAAHNEQYF
>TRBJ2-7|TRBV3-1|-|-
TGTACCAGCAGCCCCAGGGGACATCAGAGCCACGAGCAGTACTTC
CTSSPRGHQSHEQYF